This TCR beta chain is drawn from a study of Ad26.COV2.S vaccination and SARS-CoV-2 variants. Findings of the study overall: People who got the vaccine had more spike-specific TCR breadth than people who got placebo. It is possible that the TCR breadth and depth analyses underestimated the total T cell responses.

The protocol was immunoSEQ multiplex PCR, while the TCRdb copy is restricted to in-frame clones and leaves out a portion. Altogether just under 250,000 clones are present, roughly 90% being singletons, with the ten largest covering over 8.5%. Treatment denoted: around 19 received Ad26.COV2.S at low or high dose, single or two shots; roughly five received placebo; per-sample allocation not given. Vaccine and placebo recipients were sampled on day 63 after the first injection. This CDR3 is 15 amino acids long. V lost 4 bases, J lost 3 bases, and 8 bases stayed unmatched. Germline V gene sequence: CDR1 LGHDT, CDR2 YNNKEL (reference sequence). Of note for this clone: Its antigen is not known.

The TCR originated in a person between 18 and 65 years old who received the Ad26.COV2.S COVID-19 vaccine or a placebo. The material sequenced was peripheral blood, taken in a trial of Ad26.COV2.S vaccine versus placebo. The V call is TRBV3-1 (or the pseudogene TRBV3-2), the J call TRBJ2-7; 8 bases map to TRBD1. The CDR3 region has the DNA TGTGCCAGCAGCCGGACAGGGAAGGCAGTCTACGAGCAGTACTTC. The encoded protein is CASSRTGKAVYEQYF.